Listed below are T cell receptor beta chains from one sample, sequenced in a study of shared clonotypes between healthy human individuals. Clones were read by immunoSEQ multiplex PCR, and TCRdb kept only the in-frame ones, dropping some. This table holds approximately 1.9 million clones, around 93% found once. Input material: naive CD8+ T cells from PBMCs. These receptors were collected from a man aged 18-30 years in good health. Some clones in this sample may be carry-over from other donors' samples. Both conserved end residues are part of each CDR3. The D gene is left open where the match is weak. Some rows mark clone size as missing; the rest say once, few, many or name a class of expanded clone.

NA	TRBD2	TRBV15	TRBJ2-5	TGTGCCACCAGCAGAGATTGGGACGACCGACTAGCGGGAGAGACCCAGTACTTC	CATSRDWDDRLAGETQYF
NA	TRBD2	TRBV27	TRBJ2-1	TGTGCCAGCAGTCTACTAGCGGGAGGCAATGAGCAGTTCTTC	CASSLLAGGNEQFF
NA	TRBD1	TRBV29-1	TRBJ1-4	TGCAGCGTTCAGGGGGGGACAACTAATGAAAAACTGTTTTTT	CSVQGGTTNEKLFF
once	TRBD2	TRBV28	TRBJ2-1	TGTGCCAGCAGTCCTCGGACTAGCGGGAGAGCCAATGAGCAGTTCTTC	CASSPRTSGRANEQFF
NA	NA	TRBV7-9	TRBJ2-5	TGTGCCAGCAGCTCCCGTAGCGGTTCGCAAGAGACCCAGTACTTC	CASSSRSGSQETQYF
NA	NA	TRBV10-3	TRBJ1-5	TGTGCCATCAGTGAGTCGAAGGGATATCAGCCCCAGCATTTT	CAISESKGYQPQHF
NA	TRBD1	TRBV7-9	TRBJ2-7	TGTGCCAGCAGCTCGTCCCGGGACAGTGGGACAGTCAGTTCCTACGAGCAGTACTTC	CASSSSRDSGTVSSYEQYF
NA	NA	TRBV28	TRBJ2-2	TGTGCCAGCACCGACAGCACGAACACCGGGGAGCTGTTTTTT	CASTDSTNTGELFF
NA	NA	TRBV9	TRBJ2-2	TGTGCCAGCAGCGTGGGGGACTTGACTGGGGAGCTGTTTTTT	CASSVGDLTGELFF
NA	NA	TRBV5-1	TRBJ2-7	TGCGCCAGCAGCTTCCGTACAGGCTACGAGCAGTACTTC	CASSFRTGYEQYF
once	NA	TRBV6-1	TRBJ2-7	TGTGCCAGCAGTGATGGAGATGGGCATTTTACCTACGAGCAGTACTTC	CASSDGDGHFTYEQYF
few	NA	TRBV19	TRBJ1-1	TGTGCCAGTAGTATTGGGGTAATGAACACTGAAGCTTTCTTT	CASSIGVMNTEAFF
NA	NA	TRBV15	TRBJ1-5	TGTGCCACCAGCTCATGGGACACTTGGGGCAGCAATCAGCCCCAGCATTTT	CATSSWDTWGSNQPQHF
NA	NA	TRBV7-6	TRBJ1-1	TGTGCCAGCAGCCACTCAGGGACCCTGGGGACTGAAGCTTTCTTT	CASSHSGTLGTEAFF
NA	TRBD2	TRBV28	TRBJ2-1	TGTGCCAGCAGTTTAATGCGGGAGGCCAATGAGCAGTTCTTC	CASSLMREANEQFF
NA	TRBD2	TRBV27	TRBJ2-5	TGTGCCAGCAGTCCTCGACTAGCGGGAATCGTGGAGAACCAGTACTTC	CASSPRLAGIVENQYF
NA	NA	TRBV7-9	TRBJ1-2	TGTGCCAGCAGCTTAGGGGGACGGATCCATCGGGGCTACACCTTC	CASSLGGRIHRGYTF
NA	NA	TRBV6-5	TRBJ1-5	TGTGCCAGCAGTTACTCCCTTTATCAGCCCCAGCATTTT	CASSYSLYQPQHF
NA	TRBD1	TRBV5-1	TRBJ2-3	TGCGCCAGCAGCTTCGACCGGACAGGGGACACAGATACGCAGTATTTT	CASSFDRTGDTDTQYF
NA	NA	TRBV28	TRBJ2-7	TGTGCCAGCAGGGCCTTTTTCGGGGATTACGAGCAGTACTTC	CASRAFFGDYEQYF
NA	TRBD2	TRBV5-4	TRBJ2-1	TGTGCCAGCAGCAAGCTAGCGGGAGCCAGCGATGAGCAGTTCTTC	CASSKLAGASDEQFF
NA	TRBD1	TRBV5-1	TRBJ2-7	TGCGCCAGCAGCCCAATCGACAGGGCCGAGCAGTACTTC	CASSPIDRAEQYF
NA	NA	TRBV19	TRBJ2-7	TGTGCCAGTAGTATCTCAGGGGGGCGAGGCGAGCAGTACTTC	CASSISGGRGEQYF
once	NA	TRBV19	TRBJ1-1	TGTGCCAGTACCTTACGCGGCCTCTTGGGCACTGAAGCTTTCTTT	CASTLRGLLGTEAFF
NA	NA	TRBV7-9	TRBJ2-3	TGTGCCAGCAGCTTAGCGCCTTCTGGTTCCCGCACAGATACGCAGTATTTT	CASSLAPSGSRTDTQYF
NA	NA	TRBV7-9	TRBJ1-1	TGTGCCAGCAGCCCCCCCACCCTGGAAGGTCGAGCTTTCTTT	CASSPPTLEGRAFF